A single sample is the source of the 27 T cell receptor beta chains below, sequenced in a study of cytomegalovirus exposure and HLA in healthy donors listed by TCRdb under 2017. Library creation used the immunoSEQ multiplex PCR assay. A mixture of 60 forward primers for TCR Vbeta segments and 13 reverse primers for TCR Jbeta segments was used in the multiplex PCR. Imported from immuneACCESS, the table was reduced by TCRdb to in-frame sequences with V and J called. These copies leave out some clones; in studies compared against another copy, an unresolved V gene accounts for under half, and the cause of the remainder is not known. The sample records around 37,000 clones, 65% to 85% of which are singletons. The top ten clones comprise 2.7% of the sample. The sequencing input was PBMCs. The receptors were gathered from a middle-aged man in good health and CMV-seronegative.

CDR3 amino acids: CASSPPGRETQYF. In nucleotides, the CDR3 is TGTGCCAGCTCACCCCCAGGGCGGGAGACCCAGTACTTC. The chain employs TRBV18 and TRBJ2-5; TRBD1 is a possible D gene (5 bases). V dropped 3 bases and J dropped 5 bases, with 10 bases sitting between them. There are 13 residues in the CDR3. CDR1 is KGHSH and CDR2 is LQKENI in the germline V gene.

This chain joins TRBV5-4 and TRBJ1-6, with 7 bases lining up with TRBD1. CDR3 length equals 15 residues. The germline V gene has CDR1 SGHNT and CDR2 YYREEE (reference sequence). Germline trimming cut 0 bases from V and 6 bases from J; bases unmatched to any gene: 3. CDR3 DNA: TGTGCCAGCAGCTTGGGGACAGGCCCTAATTCACCCCTCCACTTT. Translation: CASSLGTGPNSPLHF.

V usage is TRBV28 and J usage is TRBJ2-7, with D perhaps TRBD1 (6 bases). The germline gives CDR1 MDHEN, CDR2 SYDVKM. Trimming pared 7 bases from V and 3 bases from J, leaving 13 bases between. The CDR3 covers 13 residues. The CDR3 DNA reads as TGTGCCAGCACCGAGACAGGAAACTACGAGCAGTACTTC. Translating it yields CASTETGNYEQYF.

This clone was counted only a few times. The rearrangement links TRBV19 to TRBJ1-4; 9 bases fit TRBD1. The CDR3 extends over 15 amino acids. Trimming took 5 bases from V and 4 from J; bases not matched to a gene: 5. Germline loops: CDR1 LNHDA, CDR2 SQIVND (reference sequence). The CDR3 reads CASSPWTGDNEKLFF. The CDR3 DNA sequence: TGTGCCAGTAGTCCGTGGACAGGGGATAATGAAAAACTGTTTTTT.

The rearrangement links TRBV9 to TRBJ2-2; TRBD1 is a possible D gene (8 bases). Germline-derived CDR1 and CDR2 are SGDLS and YYNGEE. V was pared by 0 bases and J by 6 bases, with 24 bases between. The CDR3 length is 19 residues. The CDR3 is CASSVEVFRGDRLSGELFF. The CDR3 DNA reads TGTGCCAGCAGCGTAGAGGTGTTTCGGGGGGACAGGCTGTCCGGGGAGCTGTTTTTT.

This chain joins TRBV5-1 and TRBJ2-3; the D gene is possibly TRBD1 (5 bases). V gave up 3 bases and J gave up 0 bases, with 11 bases separating them. There are 15 residues in the CDR3. Germline V gene lookup returns CDR1 SGHRS and CDR2 YFSETQ. In DNA form, the CDR3 reads TGCGCCAGCAGCTCCCAGGGATCTAGCACAGATACGCAGTATTTT. Encoded protein: CASSSQGSSTDTQYF.

The chain couples TRBV6-5 to TRBJ1-5, with 7 bases aligning to TRBD1. V was pared by 7 bases and J by 4 bases, with 4 bases of the junction left unmatched. There are 13 residues in the CDR3. Per germline, CDR1 MNHEY and CDR2 SVGAGI. The CDR3 is CASKGAWNQPQHF. DNA for the CDR3: TGTGCCAGCAAGGGGGCCTGGAATCAGCCCCAGCATTTT.

The J gene is TRBJ1-2, the V gene TRBV6-5, with 7 bases that match TRBD1. With 2 bases clipped from V and 5 bases from J, the junction kept 8 bases outside the gene matches. The CDR3 totals 15 residues. The germline V gene has CDR1 MNHEY and CDR2 SVGAGI. The CDR3 coding sequence is TGTGCCAGCAGTTACATGACAGGGAAAGGGTATGGCTACACCTTC. Protein product: CASSYMTGKGYGYTF.

This clone appeared once. The chain recombines TRBV18 with TRBJ1-6; perhaps TRBD1 as D (5 bases). V shed 0 bases and J shed 1 base, with 7 bases lying between them. CDR3 length: 16 residues. The germline CDR1 and CDR2 sequences are KGHSH and LQKENI. CDR3 DNA sequence: TGTGCCAGCTCACCACCTCGGGGGTCCTATAATTCACCCCTCCACTTT. It translates to CASSPPRGSYNSPLHF.

This clone was seen a few times. The chain has TRBV6-5 and TRBJ1-1; no firm D call. Germline-derived CDR1 and CDR2 are MNHEY and SVGAGI. The V end was cut by 7 bases, the J end by 6 bases, with 3 bases between. This CDR3 region has 9 residues. The CDR3 sequence: CASTAEAFF. Here the CDR3 DNA reads TGTGCCAGCACAGCTGAAGCTTTCTTT.

In the case of this clone: The germline gene is not matched at one end of the junction; a read error may be the cause. This sequence joins TRBV9 and TRBJ1-2; D remains unclear. CDR1 is SGDLS, CDR2 YYNGEE, per germline. This CDR3 region has 15 residues. The CDR3 is CASSLNRGKGYDYTF. CDR3 DNA: TGTGCCAGCAGCCTAAACCGGGGAAAAGGGTATGACTACACCTTC. The entire variable domain, with the rest obtained from reference TRBV9 and TRBJ1-2, is as follows: DSGVTQTPKHLITATGQRVTLRCSPRSGDLSVYWYQQSLDQGLQFLIQYYNGEERAKGNILERFSAQQFPDLHSELNLSSLELGDSALYFCASSLNRGKGYDYTFGSGTRLTVV.

V gene TRBV6-6 combines with J gene TRBJ2-2; D may be TRBD1 (6 bases). The germline CDR1 and CDR2 sequences are MNHNY and SVGAGI (reference sequence). Between the trimmed V and J ends, which lost 5 bases and 5 bases, there was a span of 15 bases. The CDR3 sequence is 15 residues long. CDR3 coding DNA: TGTGCCAGCAGTGACATACAGGGCCGAACCGGGGAGCTGTTTTTT. This translates into CASSDIQGRTGELFF.

This chain links TRBV7-2 with TRBJ2-1; D is uncertain. CDR1 and CDR2 from the germline V gene are SGHTA and FQGNSA. Trimming stripped 1 base from V and 7 bases from J, with 5 bases between. This CDR3 has 12 amino acids. CDR3 region: CASSLDRNEQFF. The CDR3 DNA sequence: TGTGCCAGCAGCTTAGACCGGAATGAGCAGTTCTTC.

The chain couples TRBV6-1 to TRBJ2-2, with D possibly being TRBD2 (5 bases). The CDR3 consists of 15 residues. From germline, CDR1 is MNHNS and CDR2 SASEGT. V lost 5 bases and J lost 3, with 13 bases in between. The CDR3 reads CASSTEGSYTGELFF. The CDR3 DNA sequence: TGTGCCAGCAGTACCGAGGGTAGCTACACCGGGGAGCTGTTTTTT.

The gene calls are TRBV28 and TRBJ2-7; tentatively, D is TRBD1 (6 bases). V lost 6 bases and J lost 6, with 15 bases in between. This CDR3 is built from 13 residues. Germline assignment: CDR1 MDHEN and CDR2 SYDVKM. CDR3 protein: CASSLAGASEQYF. The CDR3 nucleotides are TGTGCCAGCAGCTTGGCAGGGGCGTCCGAGCAGTACTTC.

The gene calls are TRBV7-9 and TRBJ1-1, with D possibly being TRBD1 (6 bases). Trimming pared 5 bases from V and 11 bases from J, leaving 21 bases between. Germline lookup yields CDR1 SEHNR and CDR2 FQNEAQ (reference sequence). The CDR3 contains 14 residues. The CDR3 is CASSLPIGQTWAFF. The CDR3 nucleotides are TGTGCCAGCAGCCTCCCTATCGGACAGACTTGGGCTTTCTTT.

This clone was seen a single time. DNA for the CDR3: TGTGCCAGCAGTTACCGCGGGACTCCAGATCAGCCCCAGCATTTT. Encoded protein: CASSYRGTPDQPQHF. The chain employs TRBV6-5 and TRBJ1-5; weak D call: TRBD1 (5 bases). V lost 2 bases to trimming and J lost 5 bases, with 13 bases between them. This CDR3 is 15 amino acids long. In germline, CDR1 is MNHEY, CDR2 SVGAGI.

This sequence joins TRBV27 and TRBJ2-1; TRBD2 aligns across 8 bases. CDR1 is MNHEY and CDR2 is SMNVEV in the germline V gene (reference sequence). The CDR3 has 13 amino acids. With V trimmed by 3 bases and J by 7 bases, 2 bases remained unmatched. The CDR3 DNA reads as TGTGCCAGCAGTTTTTTAGCGGGAAATGAGCAGTTCTTC. Translated, it gives CASSFLAGNEQFF.

The chain recombines TRBV5-3 with TRBJ2-7; 12 positions agree with TRBD2. TRBV5-3 is placed among ORFs of uncertain function. This CDR3 has 19 residues. V shed 5 bases, J shed 4 bases, and the junction held 19 bases outside the gene matches. CDR3: CARSFYIHMTSGSYYEQYF. The CDR3 DNA follows: TGTGCCAGAAGTTTCTACATCCACATGACTAGCGGGAGTTATTACGAGCAGTACTTC.

The chain links TRBV6-1 to TRBJ1-1; D perhaps matches TRBD1 (6 bases). V was pared by 11 bases and J by 5 bases, with 15 bases between. The CDR3 extends over 12 amino acids. Germline V gene data show CDR1 as MNHNS and CDR2 as SASEGT. DNA of the CDR3: TGTGCCTCCATGGGGGGGGCGACTGAAGCTTTCTTT. It codes for CASMGGATEAFF.

The chain carries TRBV23-1 and TRBJ1-4, with 10 bases identical to TRBD1. TRBV23-1 is an ORF, with its function uncertain. The V segment lost 4 bases and the J segment 5 bases; nucleotides outside the gene matches: 13. The CDR3 runs 18 residues. CDR3 protein: CASSLRQGAISENEKLFF. The CDR3 DNA is TGCGCCAGCAGTCTGAGACAGGGGGCCATCTCCGAGAATGAAAAACTGTTTTTT.

This chain links TRBV28 with TRBJ2-7; TRBD2 matches 7 bases. This CDR3 comprises 15 residues. Trimming cost V 10 bases and J 0 bases; bases outside gene matches: 12. CDR1 and CDR2 (germline): MDHEN, SYDVKM. The CDR3 here is CATQLGGTNSYEQYF. The CDR3 nucleotides read TGTGCCACCCAACTCGGGGGGACTAACTCCTACGAGCAGTACTTC.

The chain recombines TRBV4-3 with TRBJ1-3; D unresolved. The germline V gene has CDR1 LGHNA and CDR2 YSLEER. The length of the CDR3 is 14 residues. Between the trimmed V and J ends, which lost 5 bases and 0 bases, there was a span of 8 bases. CDR3 DNA: TGCGCCAGCAGCGACTTGAGCTCTGGAAACACCATATATTTT. Translation gives CASSDLSSGNTIYF.

This rearrangement joins TRBV4-2 to TRBJ2-7, with unresolved D. The CDR3 loop spans 14 amino acids. Trimming removed 1 base from V and 2 bases from J, with 9 bases in between. CDR1 is LGHNA, CDR2 YNFKEQ, per germline. The chain's CDR3 is CASSQVASTYEQYF. The CDR3 DNA follows: TGTGCCAGCAGCCAAGTAGCATCTACCTACGAGCAGTACTTC.

This clone was counted only a few times. DNA for the CDR3: TGTGCCAGCAGCCTCCGGTACAACACTGAAGCTTTCTTT. It is translated as CASSLRYNTEAFF. The chain has TRBV9 and TRBJ1-1; D is unresolved. Germline V gene data show CDR1 as SGDLS and CDR2 as YYNGEE. The length of the CDR3 is 13 residues. The V end was cut by 4 bases, the J end by 2 bases, with 9 bases between.

The chain combines TRBV19 with TRBJ1-1, with D unclear. CDR1 and CDR2 from the germline V gene are LNHDA and SQIVND (reference sequence). Trimming left V 7 bases short and J 0 bases short, with 15 bases between. This CDR3 spans 15 amino acids. The CDR3 is CASTVRIAMNTEAFF. The CDR3 DNA reads TGTGCCAGTACTGTCAGAATAGCAATGAACACTGAAGCTTTCTTT.

The J gene is TRBJ2-3, the V gene TRBV28, with D maybe TRBD1 (5 bases). This CDR3 has 15 amino acids. The germline V gene encodes CDR1 MDHEN and CDR2 SYDVKM. Trimming removed 6 bases at V and 0 bases at J, with 13 bases between. CDR3 in amino acids: CASRWGRGSTDTQYF. Written as DNA, the CDR3 is TGTGCCAGCAGGTGGGGTAGGGGCAGCACAGATACGCAGTATTTT.